This T cell receptor (beta chain) is from a study of vaccination effects on CD4 cells after COVID-19. Whole-study findings and limits: Clones that were induced by infection or by vaccine showed marked contraction late after vaccination.

Within the ViraFEST assay, antigen-specific CD4+ T cells underwent expansion with viral peptide pools prior to sequencing. The authors isolated CD4+ T cells after around 11 days of culture. Negative nucleocapsid antibody tests before and after vaccination confirmed no previous SARS-CoV-2 infection. Comment on this clone: Antigen: not known.

Profiling relied on immunoSEQ multiplex PCR, and the TCRdb table lists in-frame clones only, not all of them. Found here are around 25,000 clones, approximately 83% of them singletons; the top ten hold 10%. The input for sequencing was CD4+ T cells from PBMCs cultured with HCoV-NL63 spike peptides, taken before COVID-19 vaccination. The TCR sequence derives from a human donor who received a COVID-19 vaccine.

Here the CDR3 reads CASSLVSMNTEAFF. CDR3 bases: TGTGCCAGCAGCTTGGTTTCCATGAACACTGAAGCTTTCTTT. The rearrangement uses TRBV5-6 and TRBJ1-1; D call uncertain. Germline CDR1 is SGHDT and CDR2 is YYEEEE. Trimming removed 0 bases from V and 0 bases from J, with 6 bases in between. CDR3 length: 14 amino acids.